This T cell receptor (beta chain) comes out of a study of tumor-infiltrating lymphocytes in primary liver carcinoma. About the study: Tumors measured about 4 to 11 cm and were stage T1-T3 N0M0.

Reverse transcription of approximately 0.55 ug total RNA with a constant-region primer produced TCR beta cDNA. Three nested multiplex PCR rounds of slightly modified ARM-PCR generated TCR beta libraries. TRBV1-TRBV30 forward primers paired with a C-beta reverse primer drove the first two PCR rounds, ten to eleven cycles each. One entry per CDR3 protein, called by TCRdb with MiXCR from the multiplex PCR reads. Among 60,000 or so distinct CDR3 sequences listed, just over 70% were seen once. V lost 4 bases and J 3 bases, leaving 10 bases between the germline ends. CDR1 SGHAT and CDR2 FQNNGV come from the germline V gene. This CDR3 contains 13 residues. The study co-extracted DNA and RNA from 20-30 mg of unsorted bulk tissue.

This TCR came from a man aged 40-50 years with primary liver carcinoma and hepatitis B virus infection. The specimen sequenced was liver tumor tissue from sampling region 2. The subset is: tumor region T2, inferior pole. V is TRBV11-2 and J is TRBJ2-7; a possible D gene is TRBD1 (6 bases). CDR3: CASSSIGGYEQYF. CDR3 in DNA: TGTGCCAGCAGCTCGATAGGGGGCTACGAGCAGTACTTC.